The entry that follows covers one T cell receptor beta chain sequence. Its recognized antigen is unknown. The record has no base qualities; no much larger clone is one base away. Using a constant-region primer and ProtoScript II reverse transcriptase, TCRbeta-specific cDNA was reverse-transcribed from about 460 ng total RNA. Construction of the TCRbeta libraries relied on three nested rounds of multiplex PCR, following a slightly modified ARM-PCR procedure. Each of the first two PCR rounds ran for approximately 11 cycles using multiplex TRBV1-TRBV30 forward primers together with a Cbeta reverse primer. Sample barcodes and Illumina adapters were added in a final 25-cycle PCR using Deep VentR polymerase. Before sequencing, amplicons of 200-500 bp were gel-purified using a QIAquick gel extraction kit. An Illumina HiSeq 2500 was used to sequence the TCRbeta amplicons with 250-bp paired-end reads. In the source study's methods: Reads were quality-trimmed with Trimmomatic v0.33, and paired reads were merged with FLASH v1.2.11 to recover full CDR3 sequences. V, D and J germline segments were assigned to the rearranged TCRbeta sequences by MiGEC v1.2.1b. Clonotype statistics, along with Shannon-Wiener diversity indices, were calculated using VDJtools v1.0.0. Except for diversity analysis, only each sample's 250 most abundant clonotypes were used in subsequent analyses to reduce sampling bias. The public reads were reanalyzed by TCRdb: fastp trimming at Q25, MiXCR alignment, in-frame beta chains only. Merged by CDR3 protein, the rows form single entries marked with the most common genes and DNA. These V and J calls originate from TCRdb's pipeline instead of the authors' own analysis. For this sample there are roughly 190,000 distinct CDR3 sequences; 70% to 90% appear just once. The ten largest clonotypes hold roughly 20% of the sample.

V and J are truncated by 4 bases and 10 bases respectively, leaving an intervening sequence of 24 bases. Looking up the germline V gene yields CDR1 SGHDT and CDR2 YYEEEE. Taken from cysteine to phenylalanine, the CDR3 has 16 residues. The entry retains the CDR3 DNA only, 48 bases that are in frame from base 1. The data stem from a study of tumor-infiltrating lymphocytes in primary liver carcinoma (dated by TCRdb to about 2017). Describing the broader study: Of the five patients, three men and two women aged 30 to 69 years, four had hepatocellular carcinoma and one had combined HCC and intrahepatic cholangiocarcinoma. The five patients had tumors staged T1-T3 N0M0, with maximum diameters ranging from roughly 4 to 10 cm. Samples yielded roughly 3.5 to 8 million productive TCRbeta reads; read depth did not differ significantly between tissue types. TCRbeta repertoire sequencing, expression microarrays and whole-exome sequencing were combined in the study across five regions of each liver tumor, with adjacent normal tissue and blood also included. A total of approximately 35 specimens from 5 patients, comprising roughly 25 tumor regions, 5 adjacent noncancerous liver tissues and 5 peripheral blood samples, were covered by TCRbeta repertoire sequencing. To link TCRbeta repertoire diversity to the local molecular phenotype, the 20 to 30 tumor region samples were profiled with Agilent mRNA microarrays. Reproducibility between technical replicate repertoires was high, with correlation coefficients above 0.95 and mean shared-clone rates about 0.89.

General study outcomes and caveats: With just a few patients in the study, the authors point out that the findings should be validated in a larger study. Bulk unsorted samples precluded comparing CD4+ and CD8+ T cell repertoires. Only roughly 7-24% of top clones appeared in all five regions of a tumor, which suggests that tumor-infiltrating T cells are spatially heterogeneous. Because sequencing covered only the TCR beta chain and unpaired alpha chains were not captured, true repertoire diversity is likely underestimated. Compared with blood, tumors had a significantly larger share of the repertoire taken up by the top 250 clones (p = 0.039). Consistent with antigen-driven expansion, pairs of tumor regions showed higher repertoire overlap (mean about 36%) than either tumor-adjacent pairs (roughly 17%) or tumor-blood pairs (about 15%).

Total RNA and DNA were co-extracted from 20-30 mg of bulk tissue with the AllPrep DNA/RNA mini kit, without cell sorting. Surgical resection was performed in China between late 2015 and early 2016 on four to six patients with histopathologically diagnosed primary liver carcinoma. Patients had chronic HBV infection and were treatment-naive at sampling. Five spatially separated regions were sampled from each tumor: the superior, inferior, left-lateral and right-lateral poles, plus the tumor centre. Histology showed that every tumor sample contained more than 80% viable tumor cells. Pieces of fresh tumor and adjacent tissue were cut in half, with one half kept in RNAlater at -80 degrees C and the other half sent for histology.

The source of this sequence is a man aged 40-49 years with primary liver carcinoma and hepatitis B virus infection. Material: tumor tissue from primary liver carcinoma. The chain uses TRBV5-6 and TRBJ2-1, and the D gene may be TRBD2, 6 bases matching. The DNA reads as follows: TGTGCCAGCAGCCCCACCCCCATGGGCGGGGCCTGCGAGCAGTTCTTC. It codes for CASSPTPMGGACEQFF.